What follows is one T cell receptor (beta chain) and its context. Measured with immunoSEQ multiplex PCR; TCRdb has only the in-frame clones, and not every one. The data contain about 730,000 clones, 80% to 90% of them singletons. This sample is part of a study of shared T cell receptors in the human thymus. V lost 2 bases to trimming and J lost 5 bases, with 14 bases between them. The CDR3 loop spans 14 amino acids. The germline CDR1 and CDR2 sequences are SGHDT and YYEEEE. These data were also reused for a study on human thymus T cells.

This sequence originates from a girl under three years old with a congenital heart defect. Sequenced: thymocytes. The V and J genes are TRBV5-6 and TRBJ2-7; D may be TRBD1 (6 bases). The CDR3 is CASSFYRVEDEQYF. The CDR3 DNA is TGTGCCAGCAGCTTTTACAGGGTTGAGGACGAGCAGTACTTC. The full variable domain, in which reference TRBV5-6 and TRBJ2-7 provide the parts outside the CDR3, is DAGVTQSPTHLIKTRGQQVTLRCSPKSGHDTVSWYQQALGQGPQFIFQYYEEEERQRGNFPDRFSGHQFPNYSSELNVNALLLGDSALYLCASSFYRVEDEQYFGPGTRLTVT.